This TCR beta chain originates from a study of blood T cells in healthy people across ages. Notes on the study in general: More naive CD4+ cells and higher diversity marked long-lived donors relative to aged donors. Roughly linear declines in TCR beta diversity per million T cells occurred with age.

Of note for this clonotype: Its antigen is not identified.

For the second PCR, which ran for about 6 to 11 cycles, a sample-barcoded 5' primer and a J-beta primer mix were used. TCRdb ran MiXCR on the 5' RACE reads and lists one entry per CDR3 protein. The sample yields 800,000 or so distinct CDR3 sequences, 20% to 25% seen once. This same sample was also part of a study on T cells of mothers and their children. That report adds: Material was donated by three healthy Caucasian mothers and their six children.

Material for sequencing was blood. This TCR was sampled from a boy younger than 18 in good health.

The CDR3 nucleotides read TGTGCCAGCAGCTTAGATGGGACAGTTAATGAAAAACTGTTTTTT. It codes for CASSLDGTVNEKLFF. The gene calls are TRBV7-9 and TRBJ1-4; 7 bases align to TRBD1. The CDR3 covers 15 residues. Germline CDR1 SEHNR, CDR2 FQNEAQ (reference sequence). V lost 1 base to trimming and J lost 4 bases; unmatched junction nucleotides: 3.